Each of the 20 T cell receptor beta chains below was sequenced from the same sample in a study of PD-L1 blockade in urothelial cancer. Using immunoSEQ multiplex PCR, the repertoire was profiled, and TCRdb retains in-frame clones only, with some absent. There are some 56,000 clones in the sample; 85% occur only once, and about 15% lies in the top ten. Time point specified: pretreatment peripheral blood. This sample comprised PBMCs, obtained around atezolizumab (anti-PD-L1) treatment. The receptors originated from a man aged 65 to 85 with urothelial cancer.

In this sample, this clone turned up once. The chain carries TRBV7-9 and TRBJ2-7; D is uncertain. The length of the CDR3 is 14 residues. Germline assignment: CDR1 SEHNR and CDR2 FQNEAQ (reference sequence). V lost 1 base, J lost 0 bases, and 7 bases lay in between. CDR3: CASSLDGFSYEQYF. In DNA, the CDR3 is TGTGCCAGCAGCTTAGACGGGTTCTCCTACGAGCAGTACTTC.

The CDR3 coding sequence is TGTGCCAGCAGCCTAGACTGGTCCTACGAGCAGTACTTC. This encodes CASSLDWSYEQYF. The chain has TRBV5-4 and TRBJ2-7; D ambiguous. V was pared by 4 bases and J by 1 base, with 9 bases between. The length of the CDR3 is 13 residues. Germline lookup yields CDR1 SGHNT and CDR2 YYREEE (reference sequence).

The genes are TRBV19 and TRBJ1-4; D not certain. Trimming removed 6 bases from V and 8 bases from J, with 19 bases in between. Germline V gives CDR1 LNHDA, CDR2 SQIVND (reference sequence). The CDR3 sequence is 15 residues long. CDR3 amino acids: CASSGGPARGEKLFF. The CDR3, as DNA: TGTGCCAGTAGCGGAGGACCCGCCCGGGGAGAAAAACTGTTTTTT.

The chain employs TRBV12-1 and TRBJ1-4; the table's D call TRBD1 went unverified against the DNA. TRBV12-1 is shown as a pseudogene. This CDR3 comprises 19 residues. The CDR3 coding sequence is TGTGCCAGCAGCTTCGGGAGCCCCAGGGGGCTCGGAACTAATGAAAAACTGTTTTTT. Amino acid sequence: CASSFGSPRGLGTNEKLFF.

V is TRBV19 and J is TRBJ2-5; the D gene is possibly TRBD1 (7 bases). This CDR3 comprises 14 residues. Germline CDR1 reads LNHDA; CDR2 reads SQIVND (reference sequence). The V end lost 6 bases, the J end lost 4 bases, and 15 bases lay between the germline ends. The CDR3 protein is CASSSRGARETQYF. The CDR3, as DNA: TGTGCCAGTAGCTCCAGGGGGGCGCGAGAGACCCAGTACTTC. The variable domain in full, with the rest retrieved from reference TRBV19 and TRBJ2-5, is DGGITQSPKYLFRKEGQNVTLSCEQNLNHDAMYWYRQDPGQGLRLIYYSQIVNDFQKGDIAEGYSVSREKKESFPLTVTSAQKNPTAFYLCASSSRGARETQYFGPGTRLLVL.

This clone has more than one count but fewer than ten. The chain is built from TRBV19 and TRBJ1-4, with TRBD1 matching 9 bases. CDR1 is LNHDA and CDR2 is SQIVND in the germline V gene (reference sequence). The CDR3 covers 15 residues. With 4 bases clipped from V and 8 bases from J, the junction kept 8 bases outside the gene matches. Here the CDR3 reads CASSKPGQGIEKLFF. CDR3 sequence (DNA): TGTGCCAGTAGTAAACCGGGACAGGGAATAGAAAAACTGTTTTTT. Variable domain in full (rest from reference TRBV19 and TRBJ1-4): DGGITQSPKYLFRKEGQNVTLSCEQNLNHDAMYWYRQDPGQGLRLIYYSQIVNDFQKGDIAEGYSVSREKKESFPLTVTSAQKNPTAFYLCASSKPGQGIEKLFFGSGTQLSVL.

This chain connects TRBV6-1 to TRBJ2-6, with D hard to call. The germline V gene has CDR1 MNHNS and CDR2 SASEGT. Trimming pared 3 bases from V and 1 base from J, leaving 7 bases between. The CDR3 loop spans 15 amino acids. CDR3 residues: CASSDSLSGANVLTF. The CDR3 coding sequence is TGTGCCAGCAGTGACAGTTTGTCTGGGGCCAACGTCCTGACTTTC.

This clone came up a few times. This chain connects TRBV5-4 to TRBJ1-1; TRBD1 is a possible D gene (6 bases). V was trimmed by 0 bases and J by 6 bases, leaving 9 bases between them. CDR3 size: 13 residues. Germline V gives CDR1 SGHNT, CDR2 YYREEE (reference sequence). CDR3 in DNA: TGTGCCAGCAGCTTGGCAGGGGATCCTGAAGCTTTCTTT. Amino acid sequence: CASSLAGDPEAFF.

The chain couples TRBV7-9 to TRBJ2-1; TRBD2 matches at 9 bases. The V gene end was trimmed by 5 bases and the J gene end by 6 bases; junction bases not matched to a gene: 14. This CDR3 contains 17 residues. From germline, CDR1 is SEHNR and CDR2 FQNEAQ (reference sequence). The CDR3 sequence is CASSPRGGRGSGNEQFF. CDR3 nucleotide sequence: TGTGCCAGCAGCCCACGGGGCGGGAGGGGTAGTGGCAATGAGCAGTTCTTC.

The genes are TRBV12-2 and TRBJ1-5; TRBD1, as called in the table, went unchecked against the DNA. TRBV12-2 is classified as a pseudogene. This CDR3 is 15 amino acids long. This CDR3 reads CASRFDHQGKQPQHF. In nucleotides, the CDR3 is TGTGCAAGTCGCTTCGATCACCAGGGGAAACAGCCCCAGCATTTT.

This clone was seen a single time. J is TRBJ2-1 and V is TRBV7-3, with no clear D. The germline gives CDR1 SGHTA, CDR2 FQGTGA. This CDR3 spans 14 amino acids. V gave up 2 bases and J gave up 5 bases, with 10 bases separating them. The CDR3 coding sequence is TGTGCCAGCAGCTTATTGGGCAGTGACAATGAGCAGTTCTTC. This gives the protein CASSLLGSDNEQFF.

This chain links TRBV29-1 with TRBJ1-1; D is perhaps TRBD1 (6 bases). The CDR3 extends over 13 amino acids. V was shortened by 5 bases and J by 4 bases, with 14 bases between the two germline ends. Germline V gene data show CDR1 as SQVTM and CDR2 as ANQGSEA. CDR3: CSVTQGRGTEAFF. The CDR3 region has the DNA TGCAGCGTTACACAGGGTAGAGGCACTGAAGCTTTCTTT.

This chain connects TRBV5-1 to TRBJ2-2; D remains unclear. CDR3 length: 15 residues. CDR1 SGHRS and CDR2 YFSETQ come from the germline V gene. V was cut by 0 bases and J by 0 bases, with 6 bases left in between. CDR3 DNA: TGCGCCAGCAGCTTGGCGTCAGCGAACACCGGGGAGCTGTTTTTT. This gives the protein CASSLASANTGELFF.

This clone was seen only once. The chain is built from TRBV11-2 and TRBJ2-2, with 10 bases that match TRBD2. The length of the CDR3 is 18 residues. Per germline, CDR1 SGHAT and CDR2 FQNNGV. V dropped 1 base and J dropped 5; count of bases not matched to a gene: 10. The DNA of the CDR3 is TGTGCCAGCAGCTTAGGCATCGGGCTAGCGGGAGAAACCGGGGAGCTGTTTTTT. Protein product: CASSLGIGLAGETGELFF. The whole variable domain, filled in from reference TRBV11-2 and TRBJ2-2, reads EAGVAQSPRYKIIEKRQSVAFWCNPISGHATLYWYQQILGQGPKLLIQFQNNGVVDDSQLPKDRFSAERLKGVDSTLKIQPAKLEDSAVYLCASSLGIGLAGETGELFFGEGSRLTVL.

The chain uses TRBV19 and TRBJ2-1; the match to TRBD2 covers 9 bases. CDR1 LNHDA and CDR2 SQIVND come from the germline V gene (reference sequence). The CDR3 consists of 16 residues. With V trimmed by 6 bases and J by 4 bases, 10 bases remained unmatched. This chain's CDR3 is CASSPQIAGAYNEQFF. Written as DNA, the CDR3 is TGTGCCAGTAGCCCCCAAATAGCGGGGGCTTACAATGAGCAGTTCTTC. Drawing the rest from reference TRBV19 and TRBJ2-1, the complete variable domain is DGGITQSPKYLFRKEGQNVTLSCEQNLNHDAMYWYRQDPGQGLRLIYYSQIVNDFQKGDIAEGYSVSREKKESFPLTVTSAQKNPTAFYLCASSPQIAGAYNEQFFGPGTRLTVL.

The sample holds one count of this clone. The rearrangement joins TRBV28 to TRBJ1-2; 8 nucleotides agree with TRBD1. Germline assignment: CDR1 MDHEN and CDR2 SYDVKM. Germline trimming cut 6 bases from V and 4 bases from J; bases unmatched to any gene: 13. The CDR3 contains 16 residues. This chain's CDR3 is CASSPNLQGAGYGYTF. The CDR3 region has the DNA TGTGCCAGCAGCCCCAACCTCCAGGGGGCCGGCTATGGCTACACCTTC.

The chain is built from TRBV2 and TRBJ2-7; tentatively, D is TRBD1 (6 bases). There are 14 residues in the CDR3. Germline assignment: CDR1 SNHLY and CDR2 FYNNEI. The ends were cut back, 5 bases at V and 1 base at J, with 12 bases in the middle. The CDR3 DNA is TGTGCCAGCAGTCCCACAGGACAGTCCTACGAGCAGTACTTC. Amino acids: CASSPTGQSYEQYF.

This clone was observed once. CDR3 nucleotides: TGTGCCAGCAGCCCAGGGACTAGCGGGTCCTACGAGCAGTACTTC. Encoded protein: CASSPGTSGSYEQYF. The chain employs TRBV11-3 and TRBJ2-7; 12 bases match TRBD2. This CDR3 spans 15 amino acids. CDR1 is SGHNT, CDR2 YENEEA, per germline. The J segment lost 1 base and the V segment lost 5 bases, leaving 3 bases of the junction unmatched.

V is TRBV14 and J is TRBJ2-1; no definite D call. The CDR3 runs 11 residues. The germline gives CDR1 SGHDN, CDR2 FVKESK. V was trimmed by 4 bases and J by 8 bases, leaving 6 bases between them. As DNA, the CDR3 is TGTGCCAGCAGCCGTTTCGATGAGCAGTTCTTC. This translates into CASSRFDEQFF.

V is TRBV18 and J is TRBJ2-2; 8 bases agree with TRBD1. V lost 6 bases, J lost 0 bases, and 3 bases stayed unmatched. The CDR3 is 15 amino acids. In germline, CDR1 is KGHSH, CDR2 LQKENI. Here the CDR3 DNA reads TGTGCCAGCTCCGGACAGGGATCGAACACCGGGGAGCTGTTTTTT. This codes for CASSGQGSNTGELFF.